This T cell receptor beta chain was captured by sequencing in a study of beta chain features in type 1 diabetes. Sequencing targeted expressed TCRB transcripts, as all isolated RNA had been reverse transcribed. The average read count of naive, central memory and regulatory T cell samples was about 3.57 million. TCRdb's table, derived via immunoSEQ multiplex PCR, lists solely in-frame clones and lacks some. The top ten clones hold around 0.45% of a sample with 300,000 to 350,000 clones, 7.5% to 9% of them seen once. V was cut by 1 base and J by 1 base, with 9 bases left in between. The CDR3 loop spans 15 amino acids. Germline values: CDR1 SGHVS, CDR2 FNYEAQ. Whole-study findings and limits: Possibly, sequencing cDNA over-represented cells that had high TCR expression levels.

Based on CD45RO/CCR7/CD25/CD127/CD95/CD27, CD4+ regulatory, stem cell-like memory, naive and central memory cells were sorted. This clone occurred a few times. Its antigen remains unidentified. The material sequenced was central memory CD4+ T cells from blood. This chain connects TRBV7-6 to TRBJ2-3, with D possibly TRBD2 on 5 matching bases. The TCR was taken from a woman between 18 and 29 years old in good health. The CDR3 coding sequence is TGTGCCAGCAGCTTAGTTTCTAGCCGCACAGATACGCAGTATTTT. Translating gives CASSLVSSRTDTQYF. The full variable domain, completed using reference TRBV7-6 and TRBJ2-3, is GAGVSQSPRYKVTKRGQDVALRCDPISGHVSLYWYRQALGQGPEFLTYFNYEAQQDKSGLPNDRFSAERPEGSISTLTIQRTEQRDSAMYRCASSLVSSRTDTQYFGPGTRLTVL.